This T cell receptor beta chain came from a study of cytomegalovirus exposure and HLA in healthy donors. Data came from immunoSEQ multiplex PCR; TCRdb stores just in-frame clones and leaves some out. This sample has about 160,000 clones, with roughly 90% found just once. Study results and limitations: Subsequent analysis revealed that first-cohort TCR clusters tended to co-occur in the approximately 120 validation repertoires.

This clone was detected once. What it binds is not known. V shed 4 bases and J 5 bases; nucleotides not matched to a gene: 5. This CDR3 is built from 15 residues. Germline CDR1 reads MNHEY; CDR2 reads SVGAGI. The specimen sequenced was PBMCs. This clonotype was obtained from a woman between 18 and 30 years old in good health and CMV-seropositive. The chain links TRBV6-5 to TRBJ2-5; TRBD1 aligns across 12 bases. CDR3 nucleotides: TGTGCCAGCAGTTCCGGGACAGGGGGCTCTGAGACCCAGTACTTC. It yields the protein CASSSGTGGSETQYF.